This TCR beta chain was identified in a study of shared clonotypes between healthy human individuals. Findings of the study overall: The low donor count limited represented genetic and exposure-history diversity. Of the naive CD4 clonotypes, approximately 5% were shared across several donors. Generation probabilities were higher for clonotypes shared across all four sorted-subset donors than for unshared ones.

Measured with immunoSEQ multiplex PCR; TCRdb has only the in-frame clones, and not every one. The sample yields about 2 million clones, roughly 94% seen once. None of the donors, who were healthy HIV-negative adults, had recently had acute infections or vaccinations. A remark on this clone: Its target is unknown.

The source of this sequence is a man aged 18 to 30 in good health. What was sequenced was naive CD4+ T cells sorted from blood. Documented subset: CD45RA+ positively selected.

The CDR3 spells CASSGRAGSSTNEQFF. The CDR3, as DNA: TGTGCCAGCAGCGGACGAGCCGGGTCTAGTACCAATGAGCAGTTCTTC. The rearrangement joins TRBV5-4 to TRBJ2-1; D is uncertain. This CDR3 has 16 amino acids. Germline CDR1 SGHNT, CDR2 YYREEE (reference sequence). Trimming left V 4 bases short and J 6 bases short, with 20 bases between. Variable domain in full (rest from reference TRBV5-4 and TRBJ2-1): ETGVTQSPTHLIKTRGQQVTLRCSSQSGHNTVSWYQQALGQGPQFIFQYYREEENGRGNFPPRFSGLQFPNYSSELNVNALELDDSALYLCASSGRAGSSTNEQFFGPGTRLTVL.